Below are 3 T cell receptor beta chains sequenced from a single sample in a study of blood T cell repertoires in COVID-19. Assay used: immunoSEQ multiplex PCR; TCRdb lists only in-frame clones, some missing. The repertoire includes 150,000 to 200,000 clones, 70% to 85% of them detected once, and approximately 1.1% sits in the top ten. Sample: peripheral blood. These receptor sequences come from a man aged 60 to 75 who had recovered from COVID-19.

V and J are TRBV10-3 and TRBJ2-1, with 8 bases that match TRBD2. The CDR3 has 17 residues. V trimming: 5 bases; J trimming: 8 bases; junction bases outside the gene matches: 17. CDR1 ENHRY and CDR2 SYGVKD come from the germline V gene. The DNA for the CDR3 is TGTGCCATCAGTAGCAACTTGCGGGGGGATCCGGGGGATGAGCAGTTCTTC. Amino acid sequence: CAISSNLRGDPGDEQFF.

The chain links TRBV6-2 or TRBV6-3 to TRBJ2-6; D remains unclear. Germline CDR1 reads MNHEY; CDR2 reads SVGEGT. The V gene lost 3 bases and the J gene lost 4 bases, with 7 bases spanning the gap. The CDR3 spans 14 residues. The CDR3 DNA reads TGTGCCAGCAGTTATACCAGGGGGGCCAACGTCCTGACTTTC. It is translated as CASSYTRGANVLTF.

The CDR3 here is CAGFTDIPESGNTIYF. The CDR3 nucleotides read TGTGCCGGCTTCACGGACATCCCGGAGTCTGGAAACACCATATATTTT. The chain links TRBV2 to TRBJ1-3, with a tentative D call TRBD1 (5 bases). CDR3 length: 16 amino acids. CDR1 SNHLY and CDR2 FYNNEI come from the germline V gene. The V gene lost 11 bases and the J gene lost 1 base, with 21 bases spanning the gap.